This paragraph reports one TCR beta chain. The antigen remains unidentified. The protocol was immunoSEQ multiplex PCR, while the TCRdb copy is restricted to in-frame clones and leaves out a portion. Of more than 85,000 clones in the sample, nearly 90% were seen once. This record comes from a study of T cell responses to AZD1222 COVID-19 vaccine. Study outcomes and limitations: Spike-specific TCR breadth and depth rose after two AZD1222 doses.

The V end lost 3 bases, the J end lost 0 bases, and 13 bases lay between the germline ends. Germline-derived CDR1 and CDR2 are SGHTA and FQGNSA. The CDR3 sequence is 16 residues long. The origin of this receptor is an adult in good health. The chain links TRBV7-2 to TRBJ2-3; unclear D gene. Specimen: peripheral blood, collected on day 0 of AZD1222 vaccination. The CDR3 DNA sequence: TGTGCCAGCAGCTTCCCCTATGGGCCCAGCACAGATACGCAGTATTTT. The encoded protein is CASSFPYGPSTDTQYF.